A single sample is the source of the 15 T cell receptor beta chains below, sequenced in a study of blood T cell repertoires in COVID-19 (dated by TCRdb to about 2020). The receptor library was made with the immunoSEQ multiplex PCR assay. TCRdb took this table from immuneACCESS and kept in-frame rearrangements with V and J called. Such tables lack part of the clones; where checked against another copy, unresolved V genes explain under half of the gap, and the rest is unexplained. The sample records some 81,000 clones, nearly 95% of which are singletons. The leading ten clones occupy 4% to 5.5% of the sample. Material for sequencing was peripheral blood. The receptors come from a human donor with active COVID-19. The donor label of this sample is uncertain.

The CDR3 bases are TGTGCCATCAGCGCGGGACTAGCGGGGACCTCCTACGAGCAGTACTTC. This codes for CAISAGLAGTSYEQYF. The chain carries TRBV10-3 and TRBJ2-7, with TRBD2 identical over 13 bases. V trimming: 6 bases; J trimming: 0 bases; junction bases outside the gene matches: 5. This CDR3 spans 16 amino acids. Per the germline V gene, CDR1 is ENHRY and CDR2 is SYGVKD.

V gene TRBV4-3 combines with J gene TRBJ2-1; D not resolved. Trimming stripped 4 bases from V and 5 bases from J, with 15 bases between. The CDR3 is 15 residues long. Germline assignment: CDR1 LGHNA and CDR2 YSLEER. In nucleotides, the CDR3 is TGCGCCAGCAGCCGCTACTTCGGTGATCACAATGAGCAGTTCTTC. Its translation is CASSRYFGDHNEQFF.

The chain combines TRBV7-9 with TRBJ1-1, with D hard to call. Trimming stripped 4 bases from V and 2 bases from J, with 14 bases between. In germline, CDR1 is SEHNR, CDR2 FQNEAQ (reference sequence). The CDR3 runs to 15 residues. The CDR3 DNA reads as TGTGCCAGCAGCTCCTCCGACGCGGGAAACACTGAAGCTTTCTTT. This gives the protein CASSSSDAGNTEAFF.

The chain uses TRBV7-9 and TRBJ2-7; 7 positions match TRBD1. J lost 1 base, V lost 5 bases, and 8 bases had no gene match. Per the germline V gene, CDR1 is SEHNR and CDR2 is FQNEAQ (reference sequence). The CDR3 totals 15 residues. CDR3 amino acids: CASSGDSGGSYEQYF. The CDR3 coding sequence is TGTGCCAGCAGCGGGGACAGCGGAGGTTCCTACGAGCAGTACTTC.

This rearrangement joins TRBV9 to TRBJ2-7; 7 bases agree with TRBD1. Germline V CDR1 and CDR2: SGDLS, YYNGEE. The CDR3 is 14 amino acids. The J segment lost 5 bases and the V segment lost 3 bases, leaving 8 bases of the junction unmatched. The CDR3 is CASSGGQPSDEQYF. Written as DNA, the CDR3 is TGTGCCAGCAGCGGGGGACAGCCGTCCGACGAGCAGTACTTC.

This sequence joins TRBV6-5 and TRBJ1-5, with D unresolved. Germline assignment: CDR1 MNHEY and CDR2 SVGAGI. Trimming shortened V by 5 bases and J by 5 bases, and 7 bases separated the two germline ends. The CDR3 has 12 amino acids. CDR3 in amino acids: CASSLFDQPQHF. CDR3 sequence (DNA): TGTGCCAGCAGTCTTTTTGATCAGCCCCAGCATTTT.

This clone showed up just once. The chain combines TRBV2 with TRBJ2-5; 9 bases line up with TRBD2. This CDR3 contains 16 residues. Unmatched junction bases numbered 10, after V lost 6 bases and J lost 2 bases. CDR1 SNHLY and CDR2 FYNNEI come from the germline V gene. The CDR3 bases are TGTGCCAGCAGGGGGAGGGCTAGCGGGGAACAAGAGACCCAGTACTTC. This sequence encodes CASRGRASGEQETQYF.

This rearrangement joins TRBV5-1 to TRBJ2-2; D perhaps matches TRBD2 (6 bases). The CDR3 has 19 residues. Per germline, CDR1 SGHRS and CDR2 YFSETQ. V lost 0 bases to trimming and J lost 0 bases, with 18 bases between them. The CDR3 nucleotides are TGCGCCAGCAGCTTGGCCGGGTCGGGGGAACCCTCGAACACCGGGGAGCTGTTTTTT. Amino acid sequence: CASSLAGSGEPSNTGELFF.

The V and J genes are TRBV3-1 (or the pseudogene TRBV3-2) and TRBJ2-7, with D perhaps matching TRBD2 (5 bases). V was pared by 4 bases and J by 2 bases, with 18 bases between. CDR1 LGHDT and CDR2 YNNKEL come from the germline V gene (reference sequence). The CDR3 runs 16 residues. CDR3 bases: TGTGCCAGCAGCCTCGGGGTAGGTGAGCGGACCTACGAGCAGTACTTC. Translated: CASSLGVGERTYEQYF.

The rearrangement links TRBV7-2 to TRBJ2-7; 8 nucleotides agree with TRBD2. Germline lookup yields CDR1 SGHTA and CDR2 FQGNSA. The ends lost 5 bases at V and 2 bases at J; junction bases unmatched: 11. The CDR3 is 16 residues long. The CDR3 sequence is CASSPTGGGRAYEQYF. DNA of the CDR3: TGTGCCAGCAGCCCGACCGGGGGGGGCAGGGCCTACGAGCAGTACTTC.

This chain joins TRBV28 and TRBJ2-1; 9 bases are a match to TRBD2. Germline trimming cut 3 bases from V and 8 bases from J; bases unmatched to any gene: 14. Per germline, CDR1 MDHEN and CDR2 SYDVKM. The CDR3 runs to 17 residues. In DNA, the CDR3 is TGTGCCAGCAGTTTCGTCACTAGCGGGTGGCCGGGGGATGAGCAGTTCTTC. Translating it yields CASSFVTSGWPGDEQFF.

The chain couples TRBV5-6 to TRBJ1-5; 12 bases agree with TRBD1. CDR1 and CDR2 (germline): SGHDT, YYEEEE. The CDR3 covers 15 residues. The ends lost 1 base at V and 16 bases at J; junction bases unmatched: 12. The CDR3: CASSLRVEGDRGHHF. The CDR3 bases are TGTGCCAGCAGCTTGAGGGTCGAGGGGGACAGGGGGCACCATTTT.

The genes are TRBV29-1 and TRBJ2-7, with 8 nucleotides matching TRBD1. Germline CDR1 SQVTM, CDR2 ANQGSEA. V trimming: 7 bases; J trimming: 7 bases; junction bases outside the gene matches: 12. The CDR3 covers 13 residues. Written as DNA, the CDR3 is TGCAGCGGAGCCGGGACAGGCGGATGGGAGCAGTACTTC. Amino acid sequence: CSGAGTGGWEQYF.

J is TRBJ1-2 and V is TRBV19, with a possible D match to TRBD1 (6 bases). Germline CDR1 reads LNHDA; CDR2 reads SQIVND (reference sequence). The CDR3 length is 14 residues. The V and J ends lost 7 bases and 4 bases respectively, with 16 bases between them. The CDR3 here is CASTDGDRSYGYTF. The CDR3 DNA follows: TGTGCCAGTACGGATGGAGACAGGTCCTATGGCTACACCTTC.

This CDR3 is CAISEVGGGPYNEQFF. DNA for the CDR3: TGTGCCATCAGTGAGGTCGGGGGGGGGCCCTACAATGAGCAGTTCTTC. The chain is built from TRBV10-3 and TRBJ2-1, with 8 nucleotides matching TRBD2. V was pared by 2 bases and J by 2 bases, with 5 bases of the junction left unmatched. In germline, CDR1 is ENHRY, CDR2 SYGVKD. The CDR3 length is 16 residues.